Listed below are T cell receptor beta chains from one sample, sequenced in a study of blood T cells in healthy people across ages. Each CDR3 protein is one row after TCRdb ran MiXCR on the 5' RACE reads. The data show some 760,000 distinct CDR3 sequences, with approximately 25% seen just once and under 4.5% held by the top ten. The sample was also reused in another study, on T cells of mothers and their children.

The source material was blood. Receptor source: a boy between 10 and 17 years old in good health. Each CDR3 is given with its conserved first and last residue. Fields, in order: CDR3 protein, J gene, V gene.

CASSWGQRYEQYF	TRBJ2-7	TRBV19
CSVVVGSGANVLTF	TRBJ2-6	TRBV29-1
CSAPPGTGGEETQYF	TRBJ2-5	TRBV20-1
CASSLVTGIETQYF	TRBJ2-5	TRBV28
CASSLRQAYSYEQYF	TRBJ2-7	TRBV28
CASSEYLGQGSKETQYF	TRBJ2-5	TRBV25-1
CAFVMTSGKWMQYF	TRBJ2-5	TRBV2
CASSRGTRFNEQFF	NA	TRBV6-1
CASSLDVGGGNSGANVLTF	TRBJ2-6	TRBV7-2
CASFQLLVPRETQYF	TRBJ2-5	TRBV2
CASSYPPGQGSETQYF	TRBJ2-5	TRBV6-2/TRBV6-3
CASSLATSSSSYNEQFF	TRBJ2-1	TRBV7-8
CSARGSSEQETQYF	TRBJ2-5	TRBV20-1
CASSFGGAEETQYF	TRBJ2-5	TRBV7-2
CASSFWDRIQEKLFF	TRBJ1-4	TRBV7-9
CASSFDRHGYEQYF	TRBJ2-7	TRBV7-9
CASSLEGYIQYF	TRBJ2-4	TRBV28
CASSFIGPASYEQYF	TRBJ2-7	TRBV7-9
CASRQGGGTYGYTF	TRBJ1-2	TRBV6-1
CASSVNPRDSGANVLTF	TRBJ2-6	TRBV9
CASSQVPLAKNIQYF	TRBJ2-4	TRBV4-3
CASSQVLKETQYF	TRBJ2-5	TRBV14
CASEGIETQYF	TRBJ2-5	TRBV28
CSASRFSGQGADNGYTF	TRBJ1-2	TRBV20-1
CASSPILIKLDEETQYF	TRBJ2-5	TRBV12-3/TRBV12-4
CSEGETQYF	TRBJ2-5	TRBV20-1
CATSRVKRGGTYEQFF	NA	TRBV15
CASSSHEGTDTQYF	TRBJ2-3	TRBV7-9
CSADVVEGGRNAFF	TRBJ1-1	TRBV20-1
CATSDHESSYNEQFF	TRBJ2-1	TRBV24-1
CASSLDRDIEAFF	TRBJ1-1	TRBV7-2
CASTGWPGQGPYEQYF	TRBJ2-7	TRBV7-9
CSATPRPLLYEKLFF	TRBJ1-4	TRBV20-1
CASSRLGVGQPQHF	TRBJ1-5	TRBV6-5
CASSSWDIIYGYTF	TRBJ1-2	TRBV28
CSVEDRGLYGYTF	TRBJ1-2	TRBV29-1
CASSYSWSDYGYTF	TRBJ1-2	TRBV6-5
CASSLEGQAYEQFF	TRBJ2-1	TRBV7-9
CASSLRGGRYNEQFF	TRBJ2-1	TRBV5-6
CAFRNTEAFF	TRBJ1-1	TRBV30
CATSDPSLPYEQYF	NA	TRBV24-1
CATSRGRNNEKLFF	TRBJ1-4	TRBV15
CSAAGLAGADEQFF	TRBJ2-1	TRBV20-1
CSARKDSGPGETQYF	TRBJ2-5	TRBV20-1
CAGSQGGVTNYGYTF	TRBJ1-2	TRBV3-1
CASSAYVFRETQYF	TRBJ2-5	TRBV7-2
CSGYRASETQYF	TRBJ2-5	TRBV29-1
CASSVQGGQPQHF	TRBJ1-5	TRBV6-4